This is a list of T cell receptor beta chains from one sample in a study of cytomegalovirus exposure and HLA in healthy donors. Method: immunoSEQ multiplex PCR; TCRdb's copy keeps in-frame clones and lacks some. The ten most abundant clones cover around 2.7% of a sample with 100,000 to 150,000 clones. Input material: PBMCs. These TCRs come from a young man in good health and CMV-seronegative. Each CDR3 is given with its conserved first and last residue. A D gene is named only where the DNA matches it firmly.

>TRBV5-1|TRBD1|TRBJ1-1
CASSLWTGGSEAFF
TGCGCCAGCAGCTTATGGACAGGGGGCTCTGAAGCTTTCTTT
>TRBV12-2|NA|TRBJ2-7
CASRLRHLPYEQYF
TGTGCAAGTCGCTTAAGACACCTCCCCTACGAGCAGTACTTC
>TRBV30|NA|TRBJ1-2
CAWSPNQVGYTF
TGTGCCTGGAGTCCGAACCAGGTCGGCTACACCTTC
>TRBV11-2|NA|TRBJ1-6
CASSLVVQGGPLHF
TGTGCCAGCAGCTTAGTCGTGCAGGGAGGCCCCCTCCACTTT
>TRBV19|TRBD1|TRBJ1-5
CASTTGGQNQPQHF
TGTGCCAGTACGACAGGGGGTCAGAATCAGCCCCAGCATTTT
>TRBV13|TRBD2|TRBJ2-2
CASSPPGGLAPTGELFF
TGTGCCAGCAGTCCTCCGGGAGGACTAGCGCCCACCGGGGAGCTGTTTTTT
>TRBV29-1|NA|TRBJ2-7
CSVEITGLASYEQYF
TGCAGTGTTGAAATTACAGGGTTGGCCTCCTACGAGCAGTACTTC
>TRBV28|NA|TRBJ1-5
CASSLPTPGPRNQPQHF
TGTGCCAGCAGTTTACCGACCCCGGGTCCCCGGAACCAGCCCCAGCATTTT
>TRBV11-2|NA|TRBJ2-2
CASSFVPGSDTGELFF
TGTGCCAGCAGCTTTGTACCCGGGTCGGACACCGGGGAGCTGTTTTTT
>TRBV5-6|TRBD2|TRBJ2-1
CASSLFGLAGFYNEQFF
TGTGCCAGCAGCTTGTTTGGACTAGCGGGATTCTACAATGAGCAGTTCTTC
>TRBV27|NA|TRBJ2-3
CASSFNLARDTQYF
TGTGCCAGCAGTTTTAACCTAGCGAGAGATACGCAGTATTTT
>TRBV7-9|NA|TRBJ1-1
CASSLFSNSAFF
TGTGCCAGCAGCTTATTTTCCAACTCGGCTTTCTTT